Here is one T cell receptor (beta chain) with its context. Its cognate antigen is unknown. Each CDR3 protein is one row after TCRdb ran MiXCR on the multiplex PCR reads. The sample carries 140,000 or so distinct CDR3 sequences, about 30% recorded once. Germline V gene sequence: CDR1 SNHLY, CDR2 FYNNEI. The CDR3 consists of 13 residues. The germline V and J ends were trimmed by 4 bases and 10 bases, with 11 bases remaining between them. The sample is drawn from a study of breast tumors, draining lymph nodes, adjacent tissues. Study-wide results and caveats: Data fit most tumor T cells coming from lymph node, expanding in tumor. Tumor and nontumor repertoires were significantly more similar in luminal-like than in basal-like breast cancer. The lymph node origin of tumor T cells was framed as consistent with a hypothesis, not demonstrated. Tumors had less TCR diversity than lymph nodes, more than nontumor tissue.

Breast cancer patients provided tissue from their axillary draining lymph nodes. This TCR derives from a female donor with breast cancer. Some clones in this sample may be carry-over from other donors' samples. Input material: axillary lymph node tissue. V gene TRBV2 combines with J gene TRBJ1-6; no clear D. The CDR3 DNA is TGTGCCAGCAGTGTCACCGTCGGCTCACCCCTCCACTTT. It codes for CASSVTVGSPLHF.